The 9 T cell receptor beta chains listed next were all sequenced from one sample in a study of cytomegalovirus exposure and HLA in healthy donors listed by TCRdb under 2017. The method was the immunoSEQ multiplex PCR assay. TCRdb carries this immuneACCESS record with in-frame sequences only. Its versions omit some clonotypes, under half of them owing to an unresolved V gene in the studies checked, with the rest unexplained. The sample table lists 57,000 or so clones, 95% to 96% of them with a count of one. The ten largest account for around 0.9% of the sample. The sequenced sample was PBMCs. The receptors were gathered from a man younger than 30 in good health and CMV-seronegative.

This clone was detected once. The chain is built from TRBV13 and TRBJ1-3; D gene ambiguous. The CDR3 has 13 amino acids. V was shortened by 6 bases and J by 0 bases, with 6 bases between the two germline ends. Germline V CDR1 and CDR2: PRHDT, FYEKMQ (reference sequence). The CDR3 sequence: CASRGVSGNTIYF. The CDR3 nucleotides read TGTGCCAGCAGGGGCGTCTCTGGAAACACCATATATTTT.

V and J are TRBV6-6 and TRBJ2-3, with TRBD1 matching over 9 bases. The CDR3 runs 15 residues. V dropped 5 bases and J dropped 5; count of bases not matched to a gene: 8. Germline CDR1 and CDR2: MNHNY and SVGAGI (reference sequence). The DNA of the CDR3 is TGTGCCAGCAGTACCACAGGGGGCTCGCAAGATACGCAGTATTTT. Residues: CASSTTGGSQDTQYF.

This rearrangement joins TRBV27 to TRBJ1-1; TRBD1 agrees at 8 bases. CDR1 MNHEY and CDR2 SMNVEV come from the germline V gene (reference sequence). Unmatched junction bases numbered 2, after V lost 2 bases and J lost 6 bases. This CDR3 has 13 residues. The CDR3 loop is CASSLGQGSEAFF. CDR3 coding DNA: TGTGCCAGCAGTTTAGGACAGGGATCTGAAGCTTTCTTT.

The genes are TRBV30 and TRBJ1-1; a weak D match, TRBD1 (6 bases). The V end lost 2 bases, the J end lost 1 base, and 8 bases lay between the germline ends. This CDR3 region has 13 residues. Germline values: CDR1 GTSNPN, CDR2 SVGIG (reference sequence). The CDR3 sequence is CAWSKQGNTEAFF. Written as DNA, the CDR3 is TGTGCCTGGAGTAAACAGGGGAACACTGAAGCTTTCTTT.

This sequence joins TRBV4-1 and TRBJ2-1, with 7 nucleotides matching TRBD2. Germline lookup yields CDR1 MGHRA and CDR2 YSYEKL. The V and J ends lost 1 base and 4 bases, in that order; junction bases with no gene match: 4. CDR3 size: 15 residues. The CDR3 nucleotides are TGCGCCAGCAGCCAAGGCGGGAGTTTTTACAATGAGCAGTTCTTC. Protein product: CASSQGGSFYNEQFF.

V usage is TRBV7-8 and J usage is TRBJ2-7; 10 nucleotides agree with TRBD1. V gave up 5 bases and J gave up 4 bases; unmatched junction bases: 5. CDR1 SGHVS and CDR2 FQNEAQ come from the germline V gene. This CDR3 is built from 14 residues. The CDR3 protein is CASSADRGQYEQYF. CDR3 DNA: TGTGCCAGCAGCGCCGACAGGGGGCAATACGAGCAGTACTTC.

In DNA form, the CDR3 reads TGCGCCAGCAGCTTAACCCCCGGGACAGGGCCCTACGAGCAGTACTTC. Translating gives CASSLTPGTGPYEQYF. The chain carries TRBV5-1 and TRBJ2-7, with 9 bases matching TRBD1. This CDR3 is 16 amino acids long. Looked up from germline, CDR1 is SGHRS and CDR2 is YFSETQ. Trimming removed 2 bases from V and 2 bases from J; junction bases left unmatched: 8.

V and J are TRBV7-2 and TRBJ1-5; no firm D call. The CDR3 covers 14 residues. V lost 5 bases to trimming and J lost 3 bases, with 11 bases between them. The germline V gene has CDR1 SGHTA and CDR2 FQGNSA. The CDR3 protein is CASSSTANNQPQHF. CDR3 nucleotide sequence: TGTGCCAGCAGCAGCACAGCTAACAATCAGCCCCAGCATTTT. The full variable domain, completed using reference TRBV7-2 and TRBJ1-5, is GAGVSQSPSNKVTEKGKDVELRCDPISGHTALYWYRQSLGQGLEFLIYFQGNSAPDKSGLPSDRFSAERTGGSVSTLTIQRTQQEDSAVYLCASSSTANNQPQHFGDGTRLSIL.

This chain joins TRBV27 and TRBJ2-1; D might be TRBD2 (6 bases). Trimming left V 0 bases short and J 0 bases short, with 9 bases between. In germline, CDR1 is MNHEY, CDR2 SMNVEV (reference sequence). The CDR3 is made up of 16 amino acids. This chain's CDR3 is CASSLSARDSYNEQFF. Written as DNA, the CDR3 is TGTGCCAGCAGTTTATCGGCGCGGGACTCCTACAATGAGCAGTTCTTC.